A single sample is the source of the 20 T cell receptor beta chains below, sequenced in a study of blood T cell repertoires in COVID-19. Some clones are missing from TCRdb's copy, which holds only in-frame ones; the method was immunoSEQ multiplex PCR. Of roughly 410,000 clones in the sample, 89% were seen once. The sample consisted of peripheral blood. The source is a man aged 35 to 55 with acute or convalescent COVID-19.

The DNA for the CDR3 is TGTGCCAGCAGTGAGATGACAGGCACAGATACGCAGTATTTT. Residues: CASSEMTGTDTQYF. The V call is TRBV6-1, the J call TRBJ2-3; D is perhaps TRBD1 (5 bases). CDR3 size: 14 residues. The V end was cut by 3 bases, the J end by 1 base, with 8 bases between. Germline V gene sequence: CDR1 MNHNS, CDR2 SASEGT.

This chain joins TRBV13 and TRBJ2-3; TRBD1 agrees at 8 bases. The CDR3 is 14 residues long. Germline-derived CDR1 and CDR2 are PRHDT and FYEKMQ (reference sequence). The V gene end was trimmed by 5 bases and the J gene end by 2 bases; junction bases not matched to a gene: 3. DNA for the CDR3: TGTGCCAGCAGCCTGACAGGGGTCACAGATACGCAGTATTTT. Translated: CASSLTGVTDTQYF.

Only one count was recorded for this clone. The chain couples TRBV11-2 to TRBJ2-7, with TRBD2 as a possible D gene (6 bases). This CDR3 contains 12 residues. Germline loops: CDR1 SGHAT, CDR2 FQNNGV. V was clipped by 5 bases and J by 3 bases, with 8 bases between them. The CDR3 DNA reads TGTGCCAGCAGCCGACTAGGCTACGAGCAGTACTTC. Translation gives CASSRLGYEQYF.

This clone was found once. V is TRBV10-1 and J is TRBJ1-4; 7 bases map to TRBD1. The germline CDR1 and CDR2 sequences are WNHNN and SYGVQD (reference sequence). The trim removed 6 bases at V and 7 bases at J, leaving 8 bases unmatched. The CDR3 has 14 residues. CDR3 amino acids: CASRRQGFSEKLFF. The CDR3, as DNA: TGCGCCAGCAGAAGACAGGGTTTCAGTGAAAAACTGTTTTTT.

In the case of this clone: The same CDR3 arises from other DNA sequences in this sample as well. The chain employs TRBV19 and TRBJ2-7, with 10 bases identical to TRBD1. The CDR3 runs to 15 residues. CDR1 is LNHDA and CDR2 is SQIVND in the germline V gene (reference sequence). V was clipped by 6 bases and J by 2 bases; unmatched bases: 7. CDR3 DNA sequence: TGTGCCAGTAGCCTGGGACAGGGGAAGCCCTACGAGCAGTACTTC. Translation gives CASSLGQGKPYEQYF.

The chain couples TRBV28 to TRBJ1-4; 11 bases align to TRBD1. Losses at the gene ends were 7 bases for V and 8 bases for J; bases not matched to a gene: 9. This CDR3 is built from 15 residues. Germline assignment: CDR1 MDHEN and CDR2 SYDVKM. The CDR3 here is CASILSGTGGEKLFF. The CDR3 region has the DNA TGTGCCAGCATCCTCTCCGGGACAGGGGGGGAAAAACTGTTTTTT.

The chain joins TRBV29-1 to TRBJ2-1; 9 bases agree with TRBD2. CDR1 and CDR2 from the germline V gene are SQVTM and ANQGSEA. V dropped 3 bases and J dropped 8; count of bases not matched to a gene: 8. The CDR3 is made up of 14 amino acids. The CDR3 nucleotides are TGCAGCGTTGATTTTGCGGGGGGGCCCTATGAGCAGTTCTTC. Translated: CSVDFAGGPYEQFF.

V is TRBV18 and J is TRBJ2-6; 7 bases are a match to TRBD1. Trimming removed 6 bases from V and 4 bases from J; junction bases left unmatched: 18. CDR1 is KGHSH, CDR2 LQKENI, per germline. The CDR3 loop spans 19 amino acids. The CDR3 spells CASSLRGGSPLGGANVLTF. Written as DNA, the CDR3 is TGTGCCAGCTCTCTGCGAGGGGGCAGCCCCCTGGGGGGGGCCAACGTCCTGACTTTC.

This clone was seen a few times. The genes are TRBV19 and TRBJ1-1; TRBD1 agrees at 7 bases. CDR1 and CDR2 from the germline V gene are LNHDA and SQIVND (reference sequence). This CDR3 contains 12 residues. V lost 5 bases and J lost 7; bases outside the gene matches: 4. The CDR3 reads CASSVAGGEAFF. The CDR3 DNA reads TGTGCCAGTAGTGTAGCAGGGGGTGAAGCTTTCTTT.

Regarding this clone: An end of the junction differs from the germline gene, which may be a read error. This sequence joins TRBV5-3 and TRBJ2-7, with TRBD1 matching 9 bases. TRBV5-3 is given ORF status, its function remaining uncertain. CDR3 size: 12 residues. The CDR3 DNA reads TGTGCCAGAAGCTACAATCCGGGACAGGGATGCTTC. Translating it yields CARSYNPGQGCF.

This clone was detected once. The gene calls are TRBV3-1 (or the pseudogene TRBV3-2) and TRBJ1-2, with 7 bases aligning to TRBD1. Trimming took 1 base from V and 1 from J; bases not matched to a gene: 3. Germline lookup yields CDR1 LGHDT and CDR2 YNNKEL (reference sequence). The CDR3 is made up of 15 amino acids. CDR3 nucleotides: TGTGCCAGCAGCCAAGGGGGACAGATTAACTATGGCTACACCTTC. This gives the protein CASSQGGQINYGYTF.

The V and J genes are TRBV6-5 and TRBJ1-1; weak D call: TRBD1 (6 bases). There are 14 residues in the CDR3. Germline CDR1 is MNHEY and CDR2 is SVGAGI. Trimming took 7 bases from V and 4 from J, leaving 16 bases between them. The CDR3 loop reads CASTNWGLLTEAFF. The CDR3 DNA follows: TGTGCCAGCACCAATTGGGGGCTCCTCACTGAAGCTTTCTTT.

The chain couples TRBV28 to TRBJ2-1; no firm D call. The germline V gene has CDR1 MDHEN and CDR2 SYDVKM. CDR3 length: 13 amino acids. V lost 10 bases and J lost 5, with 15 bases in between. The CDR3 DNA sequence: TGTGCCACCTCTCCAAACTTGAACAATGAGCAGTTCTTC. This codes for CATSPNLNNEQFF. Together with reference TRBV28 and TRBJ2-1, the CDR3 gives the full variable domain: DVKVTQSSRYLVKRTGEKVFLECVQDMDHENMFWYRQDPGLGLRLIYFSYDVKMKEKGDIPEGYSVSREKKERFSLILESASTNQTSMYLCATSPNLNNEQFFGPGTRLTVL.

V is TRBV27 and J is TRBJ1-1; tentative D call: TRBD1 (5 bases). The V end lost 5 bases, the J end lost 0 bases, and 10 bases lay between the germline ends. The germline CDR1 and CDR2 sequences are MNHEY and SMNVEV (reference sequence). This CDR3 has 14 amino acids. Here the CDR3 DNA reads TGTGCCAGCAGTGCGGGACGCTTGAACACTGAAGCTTTCTTT. Amino acids: CASSAGRLNTEAFF.

The V and J genes are TRBV13 and TRBJ1-6; 8 bases align to TRBD1. V lost 5 bases to trimming and J lost 9 bases; unmatched junction nucleotides: 9. CDR3 length: 15 residues. The germline V gene encodes CDR1 PRHDT and CDR2 FYEKMQ (reference sequence). The CDR3: CASSTGTGEGSPLHF. CDR3 sequence (DNA): TGTGCCAGCAGCACCGGGACAGGTGAAGGTTCACCCCTCCACTTT.

This clone was counted once. This chain connects TRBV29-1 to TRBJ2-6; 12 bases agree with TRBD1. This CDR3 has 17 amino acids. With V trimmed by 4 bases and J by 4 bases, 8 bases remained unmatched. Germline loops: CDR1 SQVTM, CDR2 ANQGSEA. CDR3 in DNA: TGCAGCGTTGGGCTGGGACAGGGGGCGGAGGGGGCCAACGTCCTGACTTTC. Translating gives CSVGLGQGAEGANVLTF.

Regarding this clone: This same CDR3 is encoded by further DNA sequences in the sample. V is TRBV28 and J is TRBJ1-2; no clear D. Per the germline V gene, CDR1 is MDHEN and CDR2 is SYDVKM. This CDR3 has 14 residues. V was trimmed by 2 bases and J by 0 bases, leaving 7 bases between them. The CDR3 DNA sequence: TGTGCCAGCAGTTTAGCAGGTACTAACTATGGCTACACCTTC. This encodes CASSLAGTNYGYTF.

The chain combines TRBV6-5 with TRBJ1-2; TRBD1 might be the D (5 bases). V was clipped by 4 bases and J by 7 bases, with 13 bases between them. The CDR3 loop spans 13 amino acids. Germline loops: CDR1 MNHEY, CDR2 SVGAGI. The CDR3 spells CASSFAGGGGYTF. Written as DNA, the CDR3 is TGTGCCAGCAGTTTCGCCGGGGGGGGTGGCTACACCTTC.

The CDR3 nucleotides read TGTGCCATCAGCGCGTCTAGCGGGGGGCAGGGATGGGGCTCCGAGCAGTACTTC. Its protein is CAISASSGGQGWGSEQYF. The genes are TRBV10-3 and TRBJ2-7; 11 nucleotides agree with TRBD2. Germline trimming cut 6 bases from V and 6 bases from J; bases unmatched to any gene: 19. The CDR3 sequence is 18 residues long. Germline V CDR1 and CDR2: ENHRY, SYGVKD.

J is TRBJ1-4 and V is TRBV13; D might be TRBD1 (6 bases). This CDR3 has 16 residues. The germline CDR1 and CDR2 sequences are PRHDT and FYEKMQ (reference sequence). V lost 5 bases and J 4 bases, leaving 17 bases between the germline ends. CDR3 nucleotide sequence: TGTGCCAGCAGCAACAGGGACGGCGATGTTAATGAAAAACTGTTTTTT. Its protein is CASSNRDGDVNEKLFF.